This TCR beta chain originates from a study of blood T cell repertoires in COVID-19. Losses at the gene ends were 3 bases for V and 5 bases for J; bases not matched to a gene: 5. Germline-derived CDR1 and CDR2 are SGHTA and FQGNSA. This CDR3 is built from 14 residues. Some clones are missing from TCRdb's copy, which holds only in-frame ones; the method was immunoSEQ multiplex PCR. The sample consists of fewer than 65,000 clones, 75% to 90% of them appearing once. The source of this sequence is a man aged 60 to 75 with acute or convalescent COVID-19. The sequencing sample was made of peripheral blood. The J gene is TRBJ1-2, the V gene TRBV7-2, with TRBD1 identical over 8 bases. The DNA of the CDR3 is TGTGCCAGCAGCTTCGAGGGACAGGTATATGGCTACACCTTC. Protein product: CASSFEGQVYGYTF.